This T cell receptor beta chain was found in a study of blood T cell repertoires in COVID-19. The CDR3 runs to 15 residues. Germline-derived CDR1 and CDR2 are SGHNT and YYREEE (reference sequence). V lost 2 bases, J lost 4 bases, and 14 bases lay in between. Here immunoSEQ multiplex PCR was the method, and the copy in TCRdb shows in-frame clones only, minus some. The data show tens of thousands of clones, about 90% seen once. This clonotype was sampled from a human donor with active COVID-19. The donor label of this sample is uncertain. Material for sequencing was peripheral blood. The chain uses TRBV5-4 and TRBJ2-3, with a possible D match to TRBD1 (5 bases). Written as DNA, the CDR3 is TGTGCCAGCAGCTTCCGACAGAGTCTCGCAGATACGCAGTATTTT. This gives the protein CASSFRQSLADTQYF.